A single T cell receptor beta chain is shown here with its context. The repertoire was sequenced with immunoSEQ multiplex PCR; TCRdb's copy has only in-frame clones and lacks some. This sample has more than 20,000 clones, with roughly 90% found just once. With 1 base removed from V and 8 bases from J, the gap between germline ends came to 12 bases. This CDR3 is 14 amino acids long. CDR1 and CDR2 (germline): SGHNT, YENEEA. The entry originates in a study of blood T cell repertoires in COVID-19. The V call is TRBV11-3, the J call TRBJ2-1; D might be TRBD2 (5 bases). The sample comprised peripheral blood. This clonotype originated in a human donor in a cohort sampled during active COVID-19. The CDR3 protein is CASSLGRGSHEQFF. CDR3 DNA: TGTGCCAGCAGCTTAGGTCGTGGGAGTCATGAGCAGTTCTTC.